Detailed here is one TCR beta chain. Its matching antigen is unknown. The junction had 12 bases not matched to a gene; V was cut back by 5 bases and J by 7 bases. Germline CDR1 is ENHRY and CDR2 is SYGVKD. There are 17 residues in the CDR3. This record belongs to a study of cytomegalovirus exposure and HLA in healthy donors. Study-wide findings and caveats: DRB1 had the most TCR associations and HLA-C the fewest, a later analysis found, with rates varying by HLA locus. Through in vitro validation, a few CMV-associated chains were shown to be specific for CMV antigens. Presence/absence analyses took donor sequencing depth as roughly uniform. Accurate HLA-A and HLA-B prediction from TCR beta sequences was reported for most subjects.

The primer mix had 60 Vbeta and 13 Jbeta primers. Produced via immunoSEQ multiplex PCR; TCRdb's table is partial and in-frame only. This table holds 100,000 to 150,000 clones. The TCR originated in a man younger than 40 in good health and CMV-seronegative. The V gene is TRBV10-3, the J gene TRBJ2-1; 12 bases are a match to TRBD2. The sequenced sample consisted of PBMCs. CDR3 sequence reads: CAISPTALAGGVNEQFF. The CDR3 DNA follows: TGTGCCATCAGTCCAACCGCCCTAGCGGGAGGGGTAAATGAGCAGTTCTTC.